This T cell receptor beta chain emerged from a study of CD8 T cells in ankylosing spondylitis. TCRdb re-called the 5' RACE reads with MiXCR, one entry per CDR3 protein. The sample records about 140,000 distinct CDR3 sequences, 5.5% to 7.5% being singletons. CDR3 length: 14 amino acids. Deletions cut 2 bases from V and 4 bases from J, with 12 bases between. Germline V gives CDR1 DFQATT, CDR2 SNEGSKA (reference sequence). This clonotype was detected ten times or more. This TCR came from a female donor with ankylosing spondylitis or in good health (not recorded which). The V call is TRBV20-1, the J call TRBJ2-1, with D perhaps matching TRBD1 (5 bases). Sequencing used blood, either unsorted or a sorted T cell fraction (not recorded which). CDR3 sequence (DNA): TGCAGTGCTAGAACCAGGGCCCTTTACAATGAGCAGTTCTTC. Amino acid sequence: CSARTRALYNEQFF.